One and the same sample provided the 8 T cell receptor beta chains below, sequenced in a study of radiation and T cells in renal cell carcinoma. The time point was: blood 2 weeks post-SBRT. Treatment of the sample: 15 Gy SBRT to primary tumor, nephrectomy 4 weeks later. Profiling relied on immunoSEQ multiplex PCR, and the TCRdb table lists in-frame clones only, not all of them. The repertoire has roughly 130,000 clones, approximately 78% of them found once; the top ten carry 1.5% to 2%. The material was blood, obtained from a patient whose treatment included radiotherapy and nephrectomy. These receptors originate from a woman aged 55-69 years with renal cell carcinoma.

The chain uses TRBV29-1 and TRBJ2-1; 8 nucleotides align to TRBD2. Per germline, CDR1 SQVTM and CDR2 ANQGSEA. The CDR3 loop spans 17 amino acids. V was clipped by 0 bases and J by 1 base; unmatched bases: 8. In DNA, the CDR3 is TGCAGCGTTGAAGATTGGCAGCGGGAGTTATCCTACAATGAGCAGTTCTTC. Encoded protein: CSVEDWQRELSYNEQFF.

The chain is built from TRBV7-9 and TRBJ2-5; no firm D call. The germline V gene has CDR1 SEHNR and CDR2 FQNEAQ (reference sequence). The CDR3 is made up of 16 amino acids. Deletions cut 5 bases from V and 2 bases from J, with 18 bases between. CDR3 loop: CASSHWGTVGQETQYF. CDR3 DNA sequence: TGTGCCAGCAGCCACTGGGGAACAGTCGGGCAAGAGACCCAGTACTTC.

The gene calls are TRBV2 and TRBJ2-3, with 7 positions matching TRBD2. CDR3 length equals 15 residues. V was clipped by 1 base and J by 3 bases; unmatched bases: 4. Germline CDR1 reads SNHLY; CDR2 reads FYNNEI. Written as DNA, the CDR3 is TGTGCCAGCAGTGAAGGGGGGGAGGGGACAGATACGCAGTATTTT. This codes for CASSEGGEGTDTQYF. The full variable domain, its missing parts supplied by reference TRBV2 and TRBJ2-3, is EPEVTQTPSHQVTQMGQEVILRCVPISNHLYFYWYRQILGQKVEFLVSFYNNEISEKSEIFDDQFSVERPDGSNFTLKIRSTKLEDSAMYFCASSEGGEGTDTQYFGPGTRLTVL.

The rearrangement uses TRBV6-5 and TRBJ1-3; D possibly corresponds to TRBD1 (6 bases). Trimming took 11 bases from V and 0 from J, leaving 14 bases between them. CDR1 is MNHEY and CDR2 is SVGAGI in the germline V gene. This CDR3 contains 14 residues. The CDR3, as DNA: TGTGCCGCGGGCTTGGGACACTCTGGAAACACCATATATTTT. This codes for CAAGLGHSGNTIYF.

The gene calls are TRBV7-3 and TRBJ2-7; D is uncertain. CDR1 is SGHTA and CDR2 is FQGTGA in the germline V gene. V was cut by 1 base and J by 3 bases, with 13 bases left in between. The CDR3 totals 15 residues. CDR3 sequence (DNA): TGTGCCAGCAGCTTAAGAAAGGCAGCAGGCTACGAGCAGTACTTC. It yields the protein CASSLRKAAGYEQYF.

The chain uses TRBV5-1 and TRBJ2-7; the match to TRBD2 covers 7 bases. Germline V gene data show CDR1 as SGHRS and CDR2 as YFSETQ. The CDR3 runs to 14 residues. Trimming removed 5 bases from V and 7 bases from J; junction bases left unmatched: 12. The CDR3 DNA reads TGCGCCAGCAGGAGAATAGCGGGTTCGGAAGAGCAGTACTTC. This codes for CASRRIAGSEEQYF.

The chain has TRBV6-5 and TRBJ1-6; TRBD1 aligns across 7 bases. V was clipped by 6 bases and J by 10 bases; unmatched bases: 9. The CDR3 spans 14 residues. The germline gives CDR1 MNHEY, CDR2 SVGAGI. The CDR3, as DNA: TGTGCCAGCAGCCTCGACAGGGTTGCATCACCCCTCCACTTT. Encoded protein: CASSLDRVASPLHF.

The chain joins TRBV11-1 to TRBJ1-1; TRBD1 aligns across 7 bases. Unmatched junction bases numbered 8, after V lost 7 bases and J lost 0 bases. Germline-derived CDR1 and CDR2 are SGHAT and FQDESV (reference sequence). This CDR3 region has 15 residues. In DNA form, the CDR3 reads TGTGCCAGCACCAGGGGGGGCATCATGAACACTGAAGCTTTCTTT. Its translation is CASTRGGIMNTEAFF.